This TCR beta chain stems from a study of T cells in Graves' hyperthyroidism and ophthalmopathy. Amplification of TCR beta CDR3 regions used RNA as the template. TCR CDR3 regions were first amplified by RT-PCR with HTBI primers. TCRdb reprocessed the multiplex PCR reads with MiXCR, giving one entry per CDR3 protein. In the table there are hundreds of thousands of distinct CDR3 sequences, 14% of which are singletons. Duration under 3 months, a NOSPECS grade of at least 4, and a Clinical Activity Score of at least 3 characterized the ophthalmopathy patients. This clonotype appeared many times. The CDR3 loop spans 15 amino acids. Germline assignment: CDR1 MDHEN and CDR2 SYDVKM. V was pared by 4 bases and J by 5 bases, with 17 bases between.

Sequencing was carried out using blood. The TCR was taken from a woman between 50 and 59 years old with Graves' ophthalmopathy. The chain links TRBV28 to TRBJ2-5; D possibly matches TRBD1 or TRBD2 (5 bases each). CDR3 residues: CASSSYRTEGETQYF. CDR3 bases: TGTGCCAGCAGTTCCTATCGGACCGAGGGGGAGACCCAGTACTTC.